This entry features one T cell receptor beta chain sequence. This clone has more than one count but fewer than ten. Its cognate antigen has yet to be identified. Base qualities are not provided; no much larger clone lies one nucleotide away. Based on the germline V gene, the CDR1 and CDR2 sequences are MGHDK and SYGVNS. The CDR3 runs 14 amino acids, cysteine and phenylalanine included. The CDR3 DNA has 42 bases and is translated from base 1. V gives up 2 bases and J gives up 1 base, and the segment between their germline ends measures 8 bases. This record belongs to a study of shared clonotypes between healthy human individuals (dated by TCRdb to 2018 to 2020). A note on the overall study: A few men and a couple of women, aged 18 to 49 years, made up the cohort. For each donor, three plates each were used for CD4 naive and CD4 memory, two plates were used for CD8 naive, and one plate was used for CD8 memory. Between about 0.8 and 9 billion PBMCs per donor were obtained by leukapheresis. To increase sequencing depth and limit assay-specific biases, different laboratories used diverse techniques to prepare libraries and sequence TCR repertoires. The study deeply sequenced blood TCR repertoires of roughly five healthy adults to estimate repertoire size and the extent of clonotype sharing between individuals. Paper-wide results and their limitations: When a handful of donors were compared, the shared fraction of clonotypes was roughly 5% for naive CD4, roughly 3.3% for naive CD8, roughly 2.5% for memory CD4, and less than 0.5% for memory CD8. Estimated clonotype richness was generally larger for naive than for memory subsets. Higher generation probabilities were observed for clonotypes shared by all four sorted-subset donors than for non-shared clonotypes. Pairwise subsampling indicated that sequencing depth was expected to affect the degree of clonotype sharing among donors. Even with the large sequencing depth, rarefaction of the sorted-subset datasets indicated that sequencing was incomplete. The genetic and exposure-history diversity represented was limited by the small number of donors. Sampling was restricted to blood, and TCR repertoires in tissue are likely to differ from TCR repertoires in blood.

The donors were healthy, HIV-negative adults who had no recently reported acute infections or vaccinations. All donors were Caucasian adults living in Nashville, Tennessee, USA. CD4+ T cells were enriched by magnetic negative selection, after which naive cells were positively selected on CD45RA and the negative fraction was taken as the memory subset. Blood was collected by leukapheresis, and PBMCs were isolated by Ficoll-Histopaque density gradient centrifugation and then cryopreserved in liquid nitrogen vapor phase. Purity and quantity of every magnetically sorted T cell population were checked by analytical flow cytometry. From each sorted fraction, genomic DNA was isolated and quantified by UV absorbance on a Nanodrop 2000c. TCR CDR3 regions were amplified from genomic DNA by multiplex PCR using the deep immunoSEQ assay. Genomic DNA extracted from each cell subset was distributed evenly over all wells of several immunoSEQ 96-well plates, and each plate served as one replicate. For sorted subsets, each replicate PCR was loaded with roughly 200 ng genomic DNA, equivalent to 30,000 or so T cell genomes. Purified libraries were measured with a Qubit 3.0 fluorometer, size-checked on a Bioanalyzer 2100, and measured again with the KAPA Library Quantification kit. Each immunoSEQ 96-well plate was sequenced on its own single-read 150-cycle Illumina NextSeq 550 flow cell. Per the authors' processing: Because only junctional sequences without quality scores were contained in the immunoSEQ output, filtering matching that applied to full-length reads could not be performed. Sequences were annotated with PyIR, a Python wrapper for IgBLAST v1.9, using IMGT germline references to assign V/J genes and CDR3. Reads were filtered out if the reads had weak V/J assignments (E-value above 1e-6), no CDR3, stop codons, out-of-frame junctions, or ambiguous translated residues. V3J clonotypes were defined as sequences sharing an identical inferred V gene, J gene, and CDR3 amino acid sequence. The percentage overlap between two repertoires was calculated by dividing the number of shared unique clonotypes by the size of the smaller repertoire. RTK rarefaction, the Chao1 estimator, and Recon v2.1 estimates of unobserved clonotypes were used to assess repertoire richness. OLGA was used to compute generation probabilities for all TCRbeta clonotypes that the gDNA method yielded from a handful of donors. The immuneACCESS repertoire file appears here via TCRdb, limited to in-frame rearrangements. These files lack a portion of the clones; in checked studies, under half of the deficit traces to unresolved V genes, and the cause of the others is not known. The DNA was the basis for D and trimming; V, J and clone size are from that table. For this sample the table gives around 1,100,000 clones, of which 77% were detected only once. The biggest ten clones account for about 0.94% of the sample.

The rearranged chain carries TRBV25-1 and TRBJ1-1, with no reliable assignment of the D segment. The sequencing sample was made of memory CD4+ T cells from PBMCs. The cell subset or site label of this sample denotes: CD45RA-negative fraction. This TCR was sampled from a man between 18 and 29 years old in good health. Some clones in this sample may be carry-over from other donors' samples. At the DNA level, the sequence is TGTGCCAGCAGTGAAAGCGGAGGGAACACTGAAGCTTTCTTT. It codes for CASSESGGNTEAFF.